These 29 T cell receptor beta chains were sequenced from one sample in a study of T-cell memory formation after mild COVID-19. MiXCR, applied by TCRdb to the 5' RACE reads, yields one record per CDR3 protein. The sample lists 300,000 to 350,000 distinct CDR3 sequences, roughly 21% occurring once. Sample: PBMCs or a T cell subset sorted from them (not recorded which). All receptors come from a young man who had mild COVID-19 (a few samples of this study predate the infection). Cell type and time point are not known.

The chain has TRBV4-2 and TRBJ1-1; 7 bases agree with TRBD1. The germline gives CDR1 LGHNA, CDR2 YNFKEQ. This CDR3 comprises 16 residues. V was clipped by 0 bases and J by 1 base; unmatched bases: 5. The CDR3 DNA reads TGTGCCAGCAGCCAAGAGGCAGGGGGAGGGAACACTGAAGCTTTCTTT. Its protein product is CASSQEAGGGNTEAFF.

V gene TRBV4-1 combines with J gene TRBJ1-1, with D possibly being TRBD1 (5 bases). The germline V and J ends were trimmed by 11 bases and 8 bases, with 15 bases remaining between them. Germline CDR1 is MGHRA and CDR2 is YSYEKL. This CDR3 has 11 residues. CDR3 sequence: CACGQGQEAFF. The CDR3 DNA follows: TGCGCCTGCGGACAAGGGCAGGAAGCTTTCTTT.

Here the CDR3 DNA reads TGTGCCAGCAGCCAGACAGGAATCGGCTCACCCCTCCACTTT. Its translation: CASSQTGIGSPLHF. The chain recombines TRBV12-3 or TRBV12-4 with TRBJ1-6, with D maybe TRBD1 (6 bases). The CDR3 consists of 14 residues. The V gene lost 6 bases and the J gene lost 10 bases, with 16 bases spanning the gap.

This clonotype turned up a few times. The J gene is TRBJ1-1, the V gene TRBV28; a possible D gene is TRBD1 (5 bases). V was shortened by 6 bases and J by 7 bases, with 15 bases between the two germline ends. The CDR3 length is 13 residues. Germline V gene sequence: CDR1 MDHEN, CDR2 SYDVKM. CDR3 in amino acids: CASRLLHGGEAFF. Written as DNA, the CDR3 is TGTGCCAGCAGGCTTCTCCATGGGGGTGAAGCTTTCTTT.

The rearrangement links TRBV7-9 to TRBJ2-1, with 12 nucleotides matching TRBD2. The CDR3 spans 16 residues. V gave up 4 bases and J gave up 4 bases; unmatched junction bases: 5. Germline V gene lookup returns CDR1 SEHNR and CDR2 FQNEAQ (reference sequence). The CDR3: CASSSPTSGGYNEQFF. For the CDR3, the DNA is TGTGCCAGCAGCTCCCCGACTAGCGGGGGATACAATGAGCAGTTCTTC.

The chain employs TRBV25-1 and TRBJ2-5; maybe TRBD2 (7 bases). Between the trimmed V and J ends, which lost 4 bases and 4 bases, there was a span of 19 bases. In germline, CDR1 is MGHDK, CDR2 SYGVNS. This CDR3 is built from 16 residues. The CDR3: CASSGGGQSTGETQYF. The CDR3 DNA reads TGTGCCAGCAGTGGGGGGGGCCAGTCGACAGGAGAGACCCAGTACTTC.

This clonotype turned up a few times. V is TRBV10-3 and J is TRBJ2-1; 9 positions match TRBD2. Germline values: CDR1 ENHRY, CDR2 SYGVKD. This CDR3 is 14 amino acids long. V shed 6 bases, J shed 7 bases, and the junction held 7 bases outside the gene matches. In nucleotides, the CDR3 is TGTGCCATCAGAGCGGGGGGACTTACGAATGAGCAGTTCTTC. This sequence encodes CAIRAGGLTNEQFF.

The rearrangement links TRBV7-9 to TRBJ1-1, with D unresolved. The CDR3 consists of 14 residues. Trimming cost V 5 bases and J 1 base, with 11 bases left between them. Germline V CDR1 and CDR2: SEHNR, FQNEAQ (reference sequence). The CDR3 region has the DNA TGTGCCAGCAGCAGTACGGACGGGAACACTGAAGCTTTCTTT. As protein: CASSSTDGNTEAFF.

The chain recombines TRBV12-3 or TRBV12-4 with TRBJ1-3, with D uncertain. This CDR3 is built from 12 residues. The V end was cut by 5 bases, the J end by 3 bases, with 5 bases between. The CDR3 reads CASSVLGNTIYF. The CDR3 DNA sequence: TGTGCCAGCAGTGTCCTTGGAAACACCATATATTTT.

This clonotype has a count of ten or more. This rearrangement joins TRBV5-1 to TRBJ1-2, with D possibly matching TRBD1 (6 bases). CDR1 and CDR2 (germline): SGHRS, YFSETQ. CDR3 length equals 14 residues. V gave up 1 base and J gave up 8 bases, with 15 bases separating them. CDR3 nucleotide sequence: TGCGCCAGCAGCTTGTTAGGGGACACAGGCGGCTACACCTTC. Translated, it gives CASSLLGDTGGYTF. Looking up the rest from reference TRBV5-1 and TRBJ1-2 gives the full variable domain: KAGVTQTPRYLIKTRGQQVTLSCSPISGHRSVSWYQQTPGQGLQFLFEYFSETQRNKGNFPGRFSGRQFSNSRSEMNVSTLELGDSALYLCASSLLGDTGGYTFGSGTRLTVV.

This clonotype showed up just once. The rearrangement uses TRBV6-2 or TRBV6-3 and TRBJ2-3, with 7 bases aligning to TRBD1. The trim removed 6 bases at V and 6 bases at J, leaving 9 bases unmatched. Germline CDR1 and CDR2: MNHEY and SVGEGT. This CDR3 has 14 amino acids. CDR3 coding DNA: TGTGCCAGCAGCGAACAGGGGAGCGTGGATACGCAGTATTTT. Residues: CASSEQGSVDTQYF.

This clonotype was recorded many times. V and J are TRBV9 and TRBJ2-3, with D possibly TRBD1 on 6 matching bases. V lost 5 bases to trimming and J lost 0 bases, with 13 bases between them. This CDR3 has 15 residues. From germline, CDR1 is SGDLS and CDR2 YYNGEE. CDR3 sequence reads: CASSYRGGSTDTQYF. CDR3 DNA sequence: TGTGCCAGCAGTTATAGAGGGGGTAGCACAGATACGCAGTATTTT. Combining the CDR3 with reference TRBV9 and TRBJ2-3 gives the whole variable domain DSGVTQTPKHLITATGQRVTLRCSPRSGDLSVYWYQQSLDQGLQFLIQYYNGEERAKGNILERFSAQQFPDLHSELNLSSLELGDSALYFCASSYRGGSTDTQYFGPGTRLTVL.

The sample holds a few counts of this clonotype. The gene calls are TRBV19 and TRBJ2-1; a possible D gene is TRBD2 (6 bases). The CDR3 covers 15 residues. The germline gives CDR1 LNHDA, CDR2 SQIVND (reference sequence). Trimming shortened V by 8 bases and J by 7 bases, and 21 bases separated the two germline ends. The chain's CDR3 is CASGGLGPEVNEQFF. Written as DNA, the CDR3 is TGTGCCAGTGGGGGGTTGGGGCCCGAGGTGAATGAGCAGTTCTTC.

This clonotype has just a few counts. The V call is TRBV20-1, the J call TRBJ1-5; D possibly corresponds to TRBD1 (5 bases). The CDR3 consists of 14 residues. The germline V gene has CDR1 DFQATT and CDR2 SNEGSKA (reference sequence). V lost 1 base, J lost 4 bases, and 11 bases lay in between. CDR3 amino acids: CSARVGGFNQPQHF. CDR3 in DNA: TGCAGTGCTAGAGTCGGGGGATTTAATCAGCCCCAGCATTTT.

This clonotype was seen a few times. The chain has TRBV15 and TRBJ1-2; no firm D call. Trimming left V 4 bases short and J 8 bases short, with 17 bases between. The CDR3 contains 14 residues. Germline V gene lookup returns CDR1 LNHNV and CDR2 YYDKDF (reference sequence). As DNA, the CDR3 is TGTGCCACCAGCACTGCCGGGCCCACGGGGGGCTACACCTTC. The encoded protein is CATSTAGPTGGYTF.

The CDR3, as DNA: TGTGCCAGCAACAAGAGGGGCACCGGGGAGCTGTTTTTT. Its protein product is CASNKRGTGELFF. The V and J genes are TRBV27 and TRBJ2-2; D is tentatively TRBD1 or TRBD2 (5 bases each). The V and J ends lost 7 bases and 4 bases respectively, with 10 bases between them. Germline CDR1 reads MNHEY; CDR2 reads SMNVEV (reference sequence). This CDR3 comprises 13 residues.

This chain connects TRBV27 to TRBJ2-7; 7 bases are a match to TRBD2. The germline V gene encodes CDR1 MNHEY and CDR2 SMNVEV (reference sequence). This CDR3 has 16 residues. The V segment lost 5 bases and the J segment 1 base; nucleotides outside the gene matches: 11. Written as DNA, the CDR3 is TGTGCCAGCAGTCCCACCCGGGGAGGGGAGTCCTACGAGCAGTACTTC. Its translation is CASSPTRGGESYEQYF.

The chain combines TRBV7-9 with TRBJ2-2, with 10 bases lining up with TRBD1. The V gene's germline CDR1 is SEHNR and CDR2 FQNEAQ (reference sequence). CDR3 length: 16 amino acids. The V segment lost 0 bases and the J segment 6 bases; nucleotides outside the gene matches: 4. CDR3 DNA: TGTGCCAGCAGCTTAGCCGGGACAGGGGCGGCCGGGGAGCTGTTTTTT. Amino acids: CASSLAGTGAAGELFF. Full variable domain (missing parts from reference TRBV7-9 and TRBJ2-2): DTGVSQNPRHKITKRGQNVTFRCDPISEHNRLYWYRQTLGQGPEFLTYFQNEAQLEKSRLLSDRFSAERPKGSFSTLEIQRTEQGDSAMYLCASSLAGTGAAGELFFGEGSRLTVL.

The chain joins TRBV6-1 to TRBJ2-7, with 10 bases fitting TRBD1. The CDR3 is 16 residues long. Germline CDR1 reads MNHNS; CDR2 reads SASEGT. Unmatched junction bases numbered 15, after V lost 6 bases and J lost 7 bases. The CDR3, as DNA: TGTGCCAGCAGAGATACCTCAGGGACAGGGGCAAGGGAGCAGTACTTC. It yields the protein CASRDTSGTGAREQYF.

The table lists this clonotype with a few counts. CDR3 in amino acids: CSARETALKPQHF. Here the CDR3 DNA reads TGCAGTGCTAGAGAAACGGCCCTCAAGCCCCAGCATTTT. This chain links TRBV20-1 with TRBJ1-5; D remains ambiguous. The CDR3 totals 13 residues. Germline lookup yields CDR1 DFQATT and CDR2 SNEGSKA (reference sequence). Deletions cut 0 bases from V and 8 bases from J, with 11 bases between.

In this sample, this clonotype turned up a few times. V and J are TRBV20-1 and TRBJ2-3, with 9 bases identical to TRBD2. The germline V gene has CDR1 DFQATT and CDR2 SNEGSKA (reference sequence). This CDR3 is 16 amino acids long. The trim removed 0 bases at V and 4 bases at J, leaving 8 bases unmatched. CDR3 sequence: CSARDPRGGGADTQYF. For the CDR3, the DNA is TGCAGTGCTAGAGATCCGCGGGGGGGCGGGGCAGATACGCAGTATTTT.

The chain uses TRBV7-2 and TRBJ2-1, with a possible D match to TRBD1 (6 bases). The CDR3 has 14 residues. V lost 3 bases, J lost 10 bases, and 16 bases lay in between. In germline, CDR1 is SGHTA, CDR2 FQGNSA. CDR3 sequence (DNA): TGTGCCAGCAGCTTCCGACAGGCGTCCGGGGAGCAGTTCTTC. Its protein product is CASSFRQASGEQFF.

The rearrangement links TRBV11-2 to TRBJ2-2, with TRBD1 identical over 9 bases. Germline assignment: CDR1 SGHAT and CDR2 FQNNGV. V lost 5 bases to trimming and J lost 4 bases; unmatched junction nucleotides: 8. This CDR3 has 16 residues. The CDR3 DNA reads TGTGCCAGCAGCACAAGACAGGGGGTCCGCACCGGGGAGCTGTTTTTT. This sequence encodes CASSTRQGVRTGELFF.

This CDR3 reads CSALYVNYEQYV. In DNA form, the CDR3 reads TGCAGTGCTTTGTATGTGAACTACGAGCAGTACGTC. The J gene is TRBJ2-7, the V gene TRBV20-1, with D unclear. CDR1 is DFQATT, CDR2 SNEGSKA, per germline (reference sequence). The CDR3 is 12 residues long. The V end was cut by 5 bases, the J end by 3 bases, with 11 bases between.

This clonotype was counted a few times. The chain has TRBV5-1 and TRBJ1-2, with a weak D call TRBD1 (5 bases). The CDR3 is 14 amino acids. CDR1 SGHRS and CDR2 YFSETQ come from the germline V gene. The V gene lost 0 bases and the J gene lost 7 bases, with 13 bases spanning the gap. Here the CDR3 reads CASSLGGGTPGYTF. The CDR3 bases are TGCGCCAGCAGCTTGGGGGGGGGAACGCCTGGCTACACCTTC.

The V gene is TRBV3-1, the J gene TRBJ1-1; the D is unclear. Per the germline V gene, CDR1 is LGHDT and CDR2 is YNNKEL (reference sequence). Trimming stripped 2 bases from V and 6 bases from J, with 7 bases between. The CDR3 totals 12 residues. The CDR3 bases are TGTGCCAGCAGCCAATCGAGGGCTGAAGCTTTCTTT. Translated: CASSQSRAEAFF.

This clonotype was picked up a small number of times. V is TRBV5-1 and J is TRBJ2-5, with a tentative D call TRBD2 (5 bases). The V gene's germline CDR1 is SGHRS and CDR2 YFSETQ. The CDR3 spans 15 residues. V lost 4 bases to trimming and J lost 2 bases, with 15 bases between them. The CDR3 is CASSPQLGIQETQYF. The CDR3 coding sequence is TGCGCCAGCAGCCCCCAACTAGGAATTCAAGAGACCCAGTACTTC.

This clonotype was observed a few times. The chain uses TRBV10-3 and TRBJ1-1; no definite D call. Germline lookup yields CDR1 ENHRY and CDR2 SYGVKD. This CDR3 region has 13 residues. Trimming took 10 bases from V and 0 from J, leaving 12 bases between them. Here the CDR3 reads CASNDNLNTEAFF. Written as DNA, the CDR3 is TGTGCCAGTAATGACAACCTGAACACTGAAGCTTTCTTT.

This clonotype showed up just a few times. The rearrangement links TRBV3-1 to TRBJ2-2; D gene ambiguous. Trimming shortened V by 1 base and J by 6 bases, and 6 bases separated the two germline ends. CDR1 LGHDT and CDR2 YNNKEL come from the germline V gene (reference sequence). The CDR3 consists of 13 residues. DNA of the CDR3: TGTGCCAGCAGCCAAGGACGGGCCGGGGAGCTGTTTTTT. This codes for CASSQGRAGELFF. The variable domain in full, with the rest retrieved from reference TRBV3-1 and TRBJ2-2, is DTAVSQTPKYLVTQMGNDKSIKCEQNLGHDTMYWYKQDSKKFLKIMFSYNNKELIINETVPNRFSPKSPDKAHLNLHINSLELGDSAVYFCASSQGRAGELFFGEGSRLTVL.